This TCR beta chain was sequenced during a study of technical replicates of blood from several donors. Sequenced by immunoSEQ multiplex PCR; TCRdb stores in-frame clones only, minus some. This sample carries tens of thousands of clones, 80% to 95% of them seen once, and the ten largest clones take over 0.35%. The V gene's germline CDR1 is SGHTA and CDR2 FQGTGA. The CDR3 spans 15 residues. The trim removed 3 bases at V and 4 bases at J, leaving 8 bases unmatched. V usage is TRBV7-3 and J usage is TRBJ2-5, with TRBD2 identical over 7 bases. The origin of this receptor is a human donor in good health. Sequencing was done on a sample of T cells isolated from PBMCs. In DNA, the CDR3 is TGTGCCAGCAGCTTTAGGGGAGGGAATTTAGAGACCCAGTACTTC. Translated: CASSFRGGNLETQYF.